This T cell receptor beta chain is from a study of control samples from healthy donors and cancer patients. Method: immunoSEQ multiplex PCR; TCRdb's copy keeps in-frame clones and lacks some. Among 100,000 to 120,000 clones listed, around nine tenths were seen once. Germline V gene sequence: CDR1 MNHEY, CDR2 SVGAGI. The CDR3 runs 15 residues. J lost 0 bases, V lost 6 bases, and 3 bases had no gene match. Sequences were obtained from PBMCs. The chain carries TRBV6-5 and TRBJ1-3; 9 bases are a match to TRBD1. The sequence came from a woman aged 55-70 years with lung cancer. The CDR3 coding sequence is TGTGCCAGCAGGGGACAGGGCTTCTCTGGAAACACCATATATTTT. Amino acids: CASRGQGFSGNTIYF.